This T cell receptor beta chain is from a study of cytomegalovirus exposure and HLA in healthy donors. Study background: Unique TCRs from HLA-typed donors, 65 million to 85 million of them, were held in an early data release. There were around 390 genotyped donors. Of these, roughly 84% fell in the genetic ancestry cluster associated with self-reported Caucasian donors.

V lost 4 bases, J lost 2 bases, and 9 bases lay in between. Germline V gene sequence: CDR1 SEHNR, CDR2 FQNEAQ (reference sequence). CDR3 length: 13 residues. 60 Vbeta and 13 Jbeta primers were used in PCR. Libraries were prepared by immunoSEQ multiplex PCR; TCRdb keeps only in-frame clonotypes and omits some of them. Here the sample spans about 91,000 clones, roughly 76% being singletons. Study-wide points: A later analysis reportedly found fewer N-insertions in an Asian-associated ancestry cluster than the roughly 680-donor mean.

Concerning this clone itself: The target antigen is unknown.

Sequencing input: PBMCs. The receptor comes from a female donor in good health and CMV-seronegative. V and J are TRBV7-9 and TRBJ2-7; D gene unclear. Here the CDR3 reads CASSSLETYEQYF. CDR3 nucleotides: TGTGCCAGCAGCTCCCTGGAGACCTACGAGCAGTACTTC. The full variable domain, its missing parts supplied by reference TRBV7-9 and TRBJ2-7, is DTGVSQNPRHKITKRGQNVTFRCDPISEHNRLYWYRQTLGQGPEFLTYFQNEAQLEKSRLLSDRFSAERPKGSFSTLEIQRTEQGDSAMYLCASSSLETYEQYFGPGTRLTVT.